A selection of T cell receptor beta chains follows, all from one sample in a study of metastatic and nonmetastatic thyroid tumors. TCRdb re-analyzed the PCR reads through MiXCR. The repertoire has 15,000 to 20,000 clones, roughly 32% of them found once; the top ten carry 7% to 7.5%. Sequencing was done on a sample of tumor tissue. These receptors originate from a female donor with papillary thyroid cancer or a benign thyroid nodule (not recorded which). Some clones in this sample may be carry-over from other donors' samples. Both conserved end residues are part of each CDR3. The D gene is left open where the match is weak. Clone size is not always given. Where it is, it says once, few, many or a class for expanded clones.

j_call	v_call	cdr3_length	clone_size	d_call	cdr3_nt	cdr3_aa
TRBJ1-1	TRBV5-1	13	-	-	TGCGCCAGCAGCTTGGATTTTGGGTTCGAAGCTTTCTTT	CASSLDFGFEAFF
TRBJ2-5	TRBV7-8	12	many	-	TGTGCCAGCAGCTTTAACCGGGAAACCCAGTACTTC	CASSFNRETQYF
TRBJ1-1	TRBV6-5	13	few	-	TGTGCCAGCAGTTACTCCACGGGCACTGAAGCTTTCTTT	CASSYSTGTEAFF
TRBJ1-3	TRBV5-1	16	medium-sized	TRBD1	TGCGCCAGCAGCTATACCGGGACAGAGGCTGGAAACACCATATATTTT	CASSYTGTEAGNTIYF
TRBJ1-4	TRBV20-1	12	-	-	TGCAGTGCTAGAGACTTTAGGCCCCAACTGTTTTTT	CSARDFRPQLFF
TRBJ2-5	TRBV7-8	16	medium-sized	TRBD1	TGTGCCAGCAGCTTAAGGGGGCGCGGACTCCAAGAGACCCAGTACTTC	CASSLRGRGLQETQYF
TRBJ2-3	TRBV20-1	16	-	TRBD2	TGCAGTGCTAGAGATTTGGCTAGCGGGGAAGCAGATACGCAGTATTTT	CSARDLASGEADTQYF
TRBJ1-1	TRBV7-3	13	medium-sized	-	TGTGCCAGCAGCTTAAACTTGGGCACTGAAGCTTTCTTT	CASSLNLGTEAFF
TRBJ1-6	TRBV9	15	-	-	TGTGCCAGCAGCGTAGTTGGCTCCTATAATTCACCCCTCCACTTT	CASSVVGSYNSPLHF
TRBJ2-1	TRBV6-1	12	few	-	TGTGCCAGCAGACCCGGCGCCGCAGCAGAGTTCTTC	CASRPGAAAEFF
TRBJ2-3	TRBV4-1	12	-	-	TGCGCCAGCAGCCGCACGGGTGATACGCAGTATTTT	CASSRTGDTQYF
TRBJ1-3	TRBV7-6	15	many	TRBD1	TGTGCCAGCAGTTTGACAGGGGTAGCGGGAAACACCATATATTTT	CASSLTGVAGNTIYF
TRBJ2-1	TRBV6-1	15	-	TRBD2	TGTGCCAGCAGGTTAAGCGGGGGCTTCAACAATGAGCAGTTCTTC	CASRLSGGFNNEQFF
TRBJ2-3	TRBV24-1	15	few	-	TGTGCCACCAGCCAGGGGGGCGTAGGGTCAGATACGCAGTATTTT	CATSQGGVGSDTQYF
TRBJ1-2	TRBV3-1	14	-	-	TGTGCCAGCAGCCAAGTCTTTACAGGGCAAGGCTACACCTTC	CASSQVFTGQGYTF
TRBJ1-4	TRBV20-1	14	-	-	TGCAGTGCTAGAGAGGGAGGGGAGTTGGAAAAACTGTTTTTT	CSAREGGELEKLFF
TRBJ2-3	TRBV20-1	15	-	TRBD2	TGCAGTGCCCTTGGACTAGCGGACCACACAGATACGCAGTATTTT	CSALGLADHTDTQYF
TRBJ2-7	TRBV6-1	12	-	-	TGTGCCCTCGAGGGGGGGACCTACGAGCAGTACTTC	CALEGGTYEQYF
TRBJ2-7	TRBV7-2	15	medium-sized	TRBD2	TGTGCCAGCAGCTTAGCTAGCGGGGGGGCCTACGAGCAGTACTTC	CASSLASGGAYEQYF
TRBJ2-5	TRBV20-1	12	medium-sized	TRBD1	TGCAGTGCCCAAGACAGGGCAGAGACCCAGTACTTC	CSAQDRAETQYF
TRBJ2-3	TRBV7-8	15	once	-	TGTGCCAGCAGCTTCTCGAGGACCCGGCCAGATACGCAGTATTTT	CASSFSRTRPDTQYF
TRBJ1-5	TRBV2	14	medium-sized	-	TGTGCCAGCACTACCCGGGACGGCAATCAGCCCCAGCATTTT	CASTTRDGNQPQHF
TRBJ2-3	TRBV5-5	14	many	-	TGTGCCAGCAGCCCTAGCAGTAGCACAGATACGCAGTATTTT	CASSPSSSTDTQYF
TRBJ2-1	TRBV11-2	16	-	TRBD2	TGTGCCAGCAGCTTAGTCGGTCCTAGCGGGAGCAATGAGCAGTTCTTC	CASSLVGPSGSNEQFF
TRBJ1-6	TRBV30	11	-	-	TGTGCCTGGAGCCGGAATTCACCCCTCCACTTT	CAWSRNSPLHF
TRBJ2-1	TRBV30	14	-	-	TGTGCCTGGAAATGGGTGGGGGGTGGAGGTGAGCAGTTCTTC	CAWKWVGGGGEQFF
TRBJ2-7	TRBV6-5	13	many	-	TGTGCCAGCAGTTACTCGGGGAGCTACGAGCAGTACTTC	CASSYSGSYEQYF
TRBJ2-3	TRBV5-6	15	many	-	TGTGCCAGCAGCGGTAACCCGGGGAGGACAGATACGCAGTATTTT	CASSGNPGRTDTQYF
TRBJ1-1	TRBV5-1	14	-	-	TGCGCCAGCAGCCCAGTCCCGGAGAACACTGAAGCTTTCTTT	CASSPVPENTEAFF
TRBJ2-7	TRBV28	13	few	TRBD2	TGTGCCAGCAGTTTGGAGCGGGAGCGGGAGCAGTACTTC	CASSLEREREQYF
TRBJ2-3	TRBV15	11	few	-	TGTGCCACCGCTGGATCAGATACGCAGTATTTT	CATAGSDTQYF
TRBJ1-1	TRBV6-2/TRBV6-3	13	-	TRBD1	TGTGCCAGCATGGAGGGGGCGGACACTGAAGCTTTCTTT	CASMEGADTEAFF
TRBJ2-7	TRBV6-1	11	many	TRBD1	TGTGCCAGGGACAGGGCCTACGAGCAGTACTTC	CARDRAYEQYF
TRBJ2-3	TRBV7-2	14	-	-	TGTGCCAGCAGCTTAGGCATGGGCACAGATACGCAGTATTTT	CASSLGMGTDTQYF
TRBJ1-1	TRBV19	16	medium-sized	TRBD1	TGTGCCAGTAGCCCCGGACAGGGGGCGATGAACACTGAAGCTTTCTTT	CASSPGQGAMNTEAFF